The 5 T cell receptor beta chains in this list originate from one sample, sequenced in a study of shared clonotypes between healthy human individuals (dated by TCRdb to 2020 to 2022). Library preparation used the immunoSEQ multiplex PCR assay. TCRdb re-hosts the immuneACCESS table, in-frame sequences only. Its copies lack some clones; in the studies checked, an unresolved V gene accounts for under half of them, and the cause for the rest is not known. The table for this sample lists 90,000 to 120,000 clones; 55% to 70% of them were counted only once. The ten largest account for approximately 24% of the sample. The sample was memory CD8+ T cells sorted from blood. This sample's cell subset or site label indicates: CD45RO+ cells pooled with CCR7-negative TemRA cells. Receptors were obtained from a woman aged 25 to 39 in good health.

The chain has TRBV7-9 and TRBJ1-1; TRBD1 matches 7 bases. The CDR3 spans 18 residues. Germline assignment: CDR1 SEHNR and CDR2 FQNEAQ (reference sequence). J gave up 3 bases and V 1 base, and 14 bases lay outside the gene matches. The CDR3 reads CASSLVVLKTGRYTEAFF. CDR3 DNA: TGTGCCAGCAGCTTAGTGGTCTTGAAGACAGGGCGTTACACTGAAGCTTTCTTT. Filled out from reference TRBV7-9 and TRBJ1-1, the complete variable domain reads DTGVSQNPRHKITKRGQNVTFRCDPISEHNRLYWYRQTLGQGPEFLTYFQNEAQLEKSRLLSDRFSAERPKGSFSTLEIQRTEQGDSAMYLCASSLVVLKTGRYTEAFFGQGTRLTVV.

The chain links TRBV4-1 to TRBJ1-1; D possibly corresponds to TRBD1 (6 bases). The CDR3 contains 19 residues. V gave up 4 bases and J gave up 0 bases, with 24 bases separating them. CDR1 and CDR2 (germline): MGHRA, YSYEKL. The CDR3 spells CASSRQGGNSRSMNTEAFF. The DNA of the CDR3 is TGCGCCAGCAGCCGACAAGGGGGTAACTCGAGGTCCATGAACACTGAAGCTTTCTTT.

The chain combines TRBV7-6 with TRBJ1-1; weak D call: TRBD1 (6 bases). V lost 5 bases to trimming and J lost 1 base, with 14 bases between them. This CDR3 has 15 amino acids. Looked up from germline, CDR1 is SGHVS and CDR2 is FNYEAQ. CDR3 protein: CASSERGFPNTEAFF. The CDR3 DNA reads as TGTGCCAGCAGCGAAAGGGGGTTCCCGAACACTGAAGCTTTCTTT.

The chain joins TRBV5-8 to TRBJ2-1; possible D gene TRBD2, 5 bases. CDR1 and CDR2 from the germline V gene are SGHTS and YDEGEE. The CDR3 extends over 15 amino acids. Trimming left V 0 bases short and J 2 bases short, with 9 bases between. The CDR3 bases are TGTGCCAGCAGCTTGGGACTACCTACCTACAATGAGCAGTTCTTC. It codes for CASSLGLPTYNEQFF.

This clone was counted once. The CDR3 sequence: CASSVHPLPGGNQPQHF. In DNA, the CDR3 is TGTGCCAGCAGCGTCCACCCTCTTCCGGGAGGCAATCAGCCCCAGCATTTT. This chain links TRBV7-8 with TRBJ1-5; D gene ambiguous. This CDR3 has 17 residues. Trimming took off 5 bases at V and 2 bases at J, with 19 bases between the two ends. CDR1 SGHVS and CDR2 FQNEAQ come from the germline V gene.